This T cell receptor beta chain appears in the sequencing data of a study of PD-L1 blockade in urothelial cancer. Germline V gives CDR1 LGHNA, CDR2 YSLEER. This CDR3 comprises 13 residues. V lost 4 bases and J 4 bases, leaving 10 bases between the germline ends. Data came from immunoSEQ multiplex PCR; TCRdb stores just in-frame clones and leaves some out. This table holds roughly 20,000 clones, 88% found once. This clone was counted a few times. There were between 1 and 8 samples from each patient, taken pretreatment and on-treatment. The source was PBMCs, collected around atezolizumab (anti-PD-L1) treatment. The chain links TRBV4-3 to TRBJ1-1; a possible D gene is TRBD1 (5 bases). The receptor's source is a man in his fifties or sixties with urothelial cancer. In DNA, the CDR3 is TGCGCCAGCAGCCGAGAGGGGAGCACTGAAGCTTTCTTT. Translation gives CASSREGSTEAFF.